Below are 7 T cell receptor beta chains sequenced from a single sample in a study of control samples from healthy donors and cancer patients. Sequenced by immunoSEQ multiplex PCR; TCRdb stores in-frame clones only, minus some. The specimen's table records 150,000 to 200,000 clones. What was sequenced was blood. All receptors derive from a woman aged 25 to 45 in good health.

The rearrangement links TRBV3-1 (or the pseudogene TRBV3-2) to TRBJ2-3, with a tentative D call TRBD1 (6 bases). V gave up 2 bases and J gave up 2 bases, with 14 bases separating them. The CDR3 extends over 16 amino acids. Germline CDR1 is LGHDT and CDR2 is YNNKEL (reference sequence). Written as DNA, the CDR3 is TGTGCCAGCAGCCAAACATCAGGGGTGTCCACAGATACGCAGTATTTT. Encoded protein: CASSQTSGVSTDTQYF.

The chain links TRBV5-1 to TRBJ2-3; TRBD2 matches 12 bases. The ends lost 7 bases at V and 5 bases at J; junction bases unmatched: 11. Germline V gene lookup returns CDR1 SGHRS and CDR2 YFSETQ. This CDR3 spans 16 amino acids. CDR3 protein: CASARVTSGGLDTQYF. CDR3 DNA: TGCGCCAGCGCCAGGGTTACTAGCGGGGGGTTAGATACGCAGTATTTT.

The chain couples TRBV27 to TRBJ1-1; D not resolved. CDR3 length equals 13 residues. The germline gives CDR1 MNHEY, CDR2 SMNVEV (reference sequence). V lost 6 bases and J 0 bases, leaving 8 bases between the germline ends. CDR3 loop: CASSLGLNTEAFF. CDR3 nucleotides: TGTGCCAGCAGCCTGGGGTTGAACACTGAAGCTTTCTTT.

The chain recombines TRBV9 with TRBJ2-5; D perhaps matches TRBD2 (5 bases). There are 14 residues in the CDR3. V lost 4 bases to trimming and J lost 7 bases, with 17 bases between them. The germline V gene has CDR1 SGDLS and CDR2 YYNGEE. The CDR3 DNA follows: TGTGCCAGCAGCCCCCTCGGTGTACGGGGGACCCAGTACTTC. Translation: CASSPLGVRGTQYF.

Turning to this clone: The junction shows a germline mismatch at one end, possibly a read error. The J gene is TRBJ2-7, the V gene TRBV6-2 or TRBV6-3; D unclear. CDR1 is MNHEY, CDR2 SVGEGT, per germline. This CDR3 has 11 amino acids. The CDR3 DNA reads TGTGCCAGCAGTTACGGGCTAGAGCAGTGCTTC. Translation gives CASSYGLEQCF.

The chain employs TRBV30 and TRBJ1-1, with D possibly matching TRBD1 (5 bases). The CDR3 is 12 residues long. Trimming removed 5 bases at V and 4 bases at J, with 11 bases between. Germline CDR1 GTSNPN, CDR2 SVGIG (reference sequence). The CDR3 DNA reads TGTGCCTGGTTCAGGGTTTTCACTGAAGCTTTCTTT. Its translation: CAWFRVFTEAFF.

This chain joins TRBV18 and TRBJ2-1; D remains ambiguous. The CDR3 covers 16 residues. Germline CDR1 and CDR2: KGHSH and LQKENI. The germline V and J ends were trimmed by 5 bases and 1 base, with 15 bases remaining between them. The CDR3 protein is CASSKSSRYSYNEQFF. In DNA form, the CDR3 reads TGTGCCAGCTCAAAGTCGTCCCGCTATTCCTACAATGAGCAGTTCTTC.